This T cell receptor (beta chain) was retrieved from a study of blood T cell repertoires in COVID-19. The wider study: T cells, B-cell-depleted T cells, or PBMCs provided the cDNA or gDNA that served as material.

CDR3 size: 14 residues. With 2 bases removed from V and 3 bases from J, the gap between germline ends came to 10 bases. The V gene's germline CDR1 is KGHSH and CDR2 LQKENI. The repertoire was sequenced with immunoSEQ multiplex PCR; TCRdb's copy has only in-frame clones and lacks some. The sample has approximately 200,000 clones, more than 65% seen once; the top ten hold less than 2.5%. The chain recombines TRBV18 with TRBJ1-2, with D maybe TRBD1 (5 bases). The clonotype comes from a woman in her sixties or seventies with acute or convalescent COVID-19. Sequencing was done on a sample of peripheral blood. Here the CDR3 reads CASSPGAAYYGYTF. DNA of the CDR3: TGTGCCAGCTCACCAGGGGCAGCGTACTATGGCTACACCTTC.